Listed below are T cell receptor beta chains from one sample, sequenced in a study of blood T cell repertoires in COVID-19. Profiling relied on immunoSEQ multiplex PCR, and the TCRdb table lists in-frame clones only, not all of them. The sample has about 63,000 clones, about 75% seen once; the top ten hold 50%. The sequencing sample was made of peripheral blood. The receptors come from a woman of 80 years or more with acute or convalescent COVID-19. The CDR3 runs from the conserved cysteine through the conserved F or W. Fields, in order: V gene, CDR3 length, clone size, J gene, D gene, CDR3 protein, CDR3 DNA. A D gene is named only where the DNA matches it firmly. Part of the rows lack a size; the others show once, few, many or a class for expanded clones.

v_call: TRBV7-8; cdr3_length: 14; clone_size: -; j_call: TRBJ2-7; d_call: -; cdr3_aa: CASSLREGVDEQYF; cdr3_nt: TGTGCCAGCAGCTTAAGAGAAGGGGTCGACGAGCAGTACTTC
v_call: TRBV11-2; cdr3_length: 13; clone_size: -; j_call: TRBJ2-7; d_call: TRBD1; cdr3_aa: CASRPTRGIEQYF; cdr3_nt: TGTGCCAGCAGACCCACCAGGGGGATCGAGCAGTACTTC
v_call: TRBV19; cdr3_length: 16; clone_size: -; j_call: TRBJ1-3; d_call: -; cdr3_aa: CASTLGHRFSGNTIYF; cdr3_nt: TGTGCCAGTACCCTAGGCCATCGTTTCTCTGGAAACACCATATATTTT
v_call: TRBV28; cdr3_length: 13; clone_size: -; j_call: TRBJ2-7; d_call: TRBD1; cdr3_aa: CASSYPGQQQQYF; cdr3_nt: TGTGCCAGCAGTTACCCGGGACAGCAACAGCAGTACTTC
v_call: TRBV28; cdr3_length: 19; clone_size: -; j_call: TRBJ2-3; d_call: TRBD2; cdr3_aa: CASLQGRTSGSFSTDTQYF; cdr3_nt: TGTGCCAGCCTCCAGGGGAGGACTAGCGGGAGTTTTAGCACAGATACGCAGTATTTT
v_call: TRBV13; cdr3_length: 17; clone_size: -; j_call: TRBJ1-2; d_call: -; cdr3_aa: CASSLGLRQAANYGYTF; cdr3_nt: TGTGCCAGCAGCTTAGGCCTAAGACAGGCGGCTAACTATGGCTACACCTTC
v_call: TRBV5-1; cdr3_length: 14; clone_size: -; j_call: TRBJ1-1; d_call: -; cdr3_aa: CASSLVQGNTEAFF; cdr3_nt: TGCGCCAGCAGCTTGGTCCAGGGGAACACTGAAGCTTTCTTT
v_call: TRBV6-4; cdr3_length: 15; clone_size: -; j_call: TRBJ1-6; d_call: TRBD1; cdr3_aa: CASSATGTGESPLHF; cdr3_nt: TGTGCCAGCAGTGCTACCGGGACAGGGGAATCACCCCTCCACTTT
v_call: TRBV3-1/TRBV3-2; cdr3_length: 12; clone_size: few; j_call: TRBJ1-2; d_call: -; cdr3_aa: CASSQDRRSYTF; cdr3_nt: TGTGCCAGCAGCCAAGATCGGAGGTCCTACACCTTC
v_call: TRBV3-1/TRBV3-2; cdr3_length: 15; clone_size: -; j_call: TRBJ1-1; d_call: -; cdr3_aa: CASSQGHNLNTEAFF; cdr3_nt: TGTGCCAGCAGCCAAGGGCATAACCTGAACACTGAAGCTTTCTTT
v_call: TRBV2; cdr3_length: 15; clone_size: -; j_call: TRBJ2-5; d_call: -; cdr3_aa: CASSHRDKDSSAQYF; cdr3_nt: TGTGCCAGCAGTCACCGGGACAAGGATAGTTCGGCCCAGTACTTC
v_call: TRBV25-1; cdr3_length: 16; clone_size: -; j_call: TRBJ1-2; d_call: TRBD1; cdr3_aa: CASSEAGQGFIYGYTF; cdr3_nt: TGTGCCAGCAGTGAAGCGGGACAGGGGTTTATCTATGGCTACACCTTC
v_call: TRBV24-1; cdr3_length: 14; clone_size: -; j_call: TRBJ2-7; d_call: -; cdr3_aa: CATSDSLAGEEQYF; cdr3_nt: TGTGCCACCAGTGATTCCCTTGCAGGGGAAGAGCAGTACTTC
v_call: TRBV6-5; cdr3_length: 14; clone_size: few; j_call: TRBJ2-1; d_call: -; cdr3_aa: CASSPGLNWNEQFF; cdr3_nt: TGTGCCAGCAGCCCAGGACTGAACTGGAATGAGCAGTTCTTC
v_call: TRBV12-5; cdr3_length: 18; clone_size: -; j_call: TRBJ1-2; d_call: -; cdr3_aa: CASGLAPTDRTLYYGYTF; cdr3_nt: TGTGCTAGTGGTTTGGCCCCCACCGACAGGACCCTTTATTATGGCTACACCTTC
v_call: TRBV19; cdr3_length: 15; clone_size: -; j_call: TRBJ2-7; d_call: TRBD1; cdr3_aa: CASSLLGQVGYEQYF; cdr3_nt: TGTGCCAGTAGTCTCCTGGGACAGGTCGGCTACGAGCAGTACTTC
v_call: TRBV30; cdr3_length: 13; clone_size: once; j_call: TRBJ1-6; d_call: TRBD1; cdr3_aa: CAWRDRSSSPLHF; cdr3_nt: TGTGCCTGGCGGGACAGGTCAAGTTCACCCCTCCACTTT
v_call: TRBV14; cdr3_length: 14; clone_size: -; j_call: TRBJ2-7; d_call: -; cdr3_aa: CASSQARGRYEQYF; cdr3_nt: TGTGCCAGCAGCCAGGCTCGGGGGAGGTACGAGCAGTACTTC
v_call: TRBV24-1; cdr3_length: 15; clone_size: -; j_call: TRBJ1-2; d_call: -; cdr3_aa: CATSDPTGSDYGYTF; cdr3_nt: TGTGCCACCAGTGATCCGACAGGATCCGATTATGGCTACACCTTC
v_call: TRBV7-9; cdr3_length: 13; clone_size: -; j_call: TRBJ1-1; d_call: -; cdr3_aa: CASSLDGGTEAFF; cdr3_nt: TGTGCCAGCAGCTTAGACGGGGGCACTGAAGCTTTCTTT
v_call: TRBV28; cdr3_length: 16; clone_size: -; j_call: TRBJ2-7; d_call: TRBD2; cdr3_aa: CASTPLPGLVPYEQYF; cdr3_nt: TGTGCCAGCACCCCCCTTCCGGGACTAGTTCCCTACGAGCAGTACTTC
v_call: TRBV3-1/TRBV3-2; cdr3_length: 15; clone_size: -; j_call: TRBJ2-5; d_call: TRBD2; cdr3_aa: CASSPREGRGETQYF; cdr3_nt: TGTGCCAGCAGCCCCCGGGAGGGGCGGGGAGAGACCCAGTACTTC
v_call: TRBV20-1; cdr3_length: 13; clone_size: -; j_call: TRBJ2-3; d_call: -; cdr3_aa: CSASRGRTDTQYF; cdr3_nt: TGCAGTGCTAGTAGGGGTCGCACAGATACGCAGTATTTT
v_call: TRBV4-1; cdr3_length: 14; clone_size: -; j_call: TRBJ2-2; d_call: -; cdr3_aa: CASSHARVSGELFF; cdr3_nt: TGCGCCAGCAGCCATGCCCGAGTGTCCGGGGAGCTGTTTTTT
v_call: TRBV11-2; cdr3_length: 14; clone_size: -; j_call: TRBJ2-4; d_call: TRBD1; cdr3_aa: CASSRDRGINIQYF; cdr3_nt: TGTGCCAGCAGCCGGGACAGGGGCATAAACATTCAGTACTTC
v_call: TRBV2; cdr3_length: 13; clone_size: -; j_call: TRBJ2-1; d_call: TRBD2; cdr3_aa: CASRRERGNEQFF; cdr3_nt: TGTGCCAGCAGGCGGGAGAGGGGCAATGAGCAGTTCTTC
v_call: TRBV3-1/TRBV3-2; cdr3_length: 14; clone_size: -; j_call: TRBJ1-4; d_call: -; cdr3_aa: CASSPRGGYEKLFF; cdr3_nt: TGTGCCAGCAGCCCAAGGGGGGGTTATGAAAAACTGTTTTTT
v_call: TRBV7-3; cdr3_length: 14; clone_size: few; j_call: TRBJ1-3; d_call: -; cdr3_aa: CASRPGPSGNTIYF; cdr3_nt: TGTGCCAGCAGGCCAGGGCCCTCTGGAAACACCATATATTTT
v_call: TRBV5-6; cdr3_length: 13; clone_size: -; j_call: TRBJ2-6; d_call: -; cdr3_aa: CASSPGRANVLTF; cdr3_nt: TGTGCCAGCAGCCCAGGGAGGGCCAACGTCCTGACTTTC
v_call: TRBV4-1; cdr3_length: 16; clone_size: -; j_call: TRBJ1-6; d_call: -; cdr3_aa: CASSQVGPGGNSPLHF; cdr3_nt: TGCGCCAGCAGCCAAGTGGGACCGGGGGGTAATTCACCCCTCCACTTT
v_call: TRBV21-1; cdr3_length: 19; clone_size: -; j_call: TRBJ1-1; d_call: -; cdr3_aa: CASSKLVGPDAPLRTEAFF; cdr3_nt: TGTGCCAGCAGCAAACTGGTGGGGCCGGATGCACCACTCCGCACTGAAGCTTTCTTT
v_call: TRBV28; cdr3_length: 14; clone_size: -; j_call: TRBJ2-3; d_call: TRBD2; cdr3_aa: CASSRTSGSNTQYF; cdr3_nt: TGTGCCAGCAGCAGGACTAGCGGGAGTAATACGCAGTATTTT